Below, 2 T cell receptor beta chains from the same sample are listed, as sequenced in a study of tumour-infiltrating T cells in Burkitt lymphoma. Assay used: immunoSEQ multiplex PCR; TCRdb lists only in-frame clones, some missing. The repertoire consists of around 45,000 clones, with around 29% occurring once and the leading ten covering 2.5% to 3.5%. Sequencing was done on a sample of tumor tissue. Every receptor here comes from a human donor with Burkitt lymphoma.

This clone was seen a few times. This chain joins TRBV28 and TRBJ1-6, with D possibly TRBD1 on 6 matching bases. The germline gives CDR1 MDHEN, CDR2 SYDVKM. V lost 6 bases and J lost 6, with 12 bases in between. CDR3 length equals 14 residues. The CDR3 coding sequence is TGTGCCAGCAGAAATTACAGGGCTAATTCACCCCTCCACTTT. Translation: CASRNYRANSPLHF.

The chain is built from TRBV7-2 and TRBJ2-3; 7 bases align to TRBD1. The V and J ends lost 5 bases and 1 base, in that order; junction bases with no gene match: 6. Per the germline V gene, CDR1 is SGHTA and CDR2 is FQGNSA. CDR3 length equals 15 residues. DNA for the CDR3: TGTGCCAGCAGCCGAGGGGGCCAAGGCACAGATACGCAGTATTTT. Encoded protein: CASSRGGQGTDTQYF.